One and the same sample provided the 24 T cell receptor beta chains below, sequenced in a study of T cell responses to AZD1222 COVID-19 vaccine. This table comes from immunoSEQ multiplex PCR, and its TCRdb copy is limited to in-frame clones, with some not included. The sample consists of about 260,000 clones, 85% to 95% of them appearing once. Sequences were derived from peripheral blood, sampled on day 0 of AZD1222 vaccination. Every receptor here comes from an adult in good health.

This clone was observed a single time. This sequence joins TRBV5-1 and TRBJ2-2; 8 bases line up with TRBD2. CDR3 size: 16 residues. The V gene end was trimmed by 4 bases and the J gene end by 1 base; junction bases not matched to a gene: 6. The germline gives CDR1 SGHRS, CDR2 YFSETQ. CDR3 in amino acids: CASSEAGTRNTGELFF. CDR3 sequence (DNA): TGCGCCAGCAGCGAAGCCGGGACTAGGAACACCGGGGAGCTGTTTTTT.

The chain combines TRBV9 with TRBJ2-1, with TRBD1 as a possible D gene (5 bases). The germline gives CDR1 SGDLS, CDR2 YYNGEE. The CDR3 sequence is 15 residues long. Trimming removed 0 bases at V and 4 bases at J, with 11 bases between. The CDR3 loop is CASSVGQGFYNEQFF. As DNA, the CDR3 is TGTGCCAGCAGCGTAGGCCAGGGATTTTACAATGAGCAGTTCTTC. Full variable domain (missing parts from reference TRBV9 and TRBJ2-1): DSGVTQTPKHLITATGQRVTLRCSPRSGDLSVYWYQQSLDQGLQFLIQYYNGEERAKGNILERFSAQQFPDLHSELNLSSLELGDSALYFCASSVGQGFYNEQFFGPGTRLTVL.

The V gene is TRBV9, the J gene TRBJ2-1; D gene ambiguous. The V end lost 0 bases, the J end lost 8 bases, and 18 bases lay between the germline ends. Germline V gives CDR1 SGDLS, CDR2 YYNGEE. The CDR3 runs to 16 residues. The CDR3 sequence: CASSVEGTPTVDEQFF. In DNA form, the CDR3 reads TGTGCCAGCAGCGTAGAAGGAACCCCGACGGTCGATGAGCAGTTCTTC.

This chain uses TRBV18 with TRBJ2-1; TRBD2 matches at 7 bases. From germline, CDR1 is KGHSH and CDR2 LQKENI. Trimming removed 6 bases from V and 9 bases from J; junction bases left unmatched: 5. CDR3 size: 12 residues. The CDR3 protein is CASSRELGEQFF. As DNA, the CDR3 is TGTGCCAGCTCGCGGGAGTTAGGTGAGCAGTTCTTC.

The CDR3 reads CASSLVGLAGEKETQYF. The DNA for the CDR3 is TGCGCCAGCAGCTTGGTGGGACTAGCGGGAGAGAAAGAGACCCAGTACTTC. The rearrangement uses TRBV5-1 and TRBJ2-5; 14 bases line up with TRBD2. This CDR3 is built from 17 residues. V lost 0 bases, J lost 3 bases, and 4 bases stayed unmatched. CDR1 is SGHRS and CDR2 is YFSETQ in the germline V gene. Filled out from reference TRBV5-1 and TRBJ2-5, the complete variable domain reads KAGVTQTPRYLIKTRGQQVTLSCSPISGHRSVSWYQQTPGQGLQFLFEYFSETQRNKGNFPGRFSGRQFSNSRSEMNVSTLELGDSALYLCASSLVGLAGEKETQYFGPGTRLLVL.

V and J are TRBV2 and TRBJ2-3; either TRBD1 or TRBD2 may supply D (6 bases each). CDR1 is SNHLY and CDR2 is FYNNEI in the germline V gene. Trimming removed 3 bases at V and 0 bases at J, with 16 bases between. The CDR3 extends over 17 amino acids. DNA of the CDR3: TGTGCCAGCAGTGAGGATCCCCCGGGGGCGAGCACAGATACGCAGTATTTT. It encodes CASSEDPPGASTDTQYF.

The V call is TRBV29-1, the J call TRBJ1-1; no definite D call. The V end was cut by 3 bases, the J end by 1 base, with 9 bases between. The CDR3 has 13 amino acids. CDR1 and CDR2 (germline): SQVTM, ANQGSEA. CDR3 sequence: CSVEAAPNTEAFF. In nucleotides, the CDR3 is TGCAGCGTTGAGGCAGCTCCGAACACTGAAGCTTTCTTT.

The V call is TRBV4-3, the J call TRBJ2-7, with TRBD1 matching 9 bases. The V segment lost 0 bases and the J segment 2 bases; nucleotides outside the gene matches: 5. The CDR3 extends over 16 amino acids. Germline CDR1 is LGHNA and CDR2 is YSLEER. CDR3 in amino acids: CASSQDGTGLTYEQYF. CDR3 coding DNA: TGCGCCAGCAGCCAAGACGGGACAGGGTTGACCTACGAGCAGTACTTC.

This clone was picked up one time. J is TRBJ2-7 and V is TRBV15; D call uncertain. V was shortened by 3 bases and J by 3 bases, with 9 bases between the two germline ends. The CDR3 contains 13 residues. From germline, CDR1 is LNHNV and CDR2 YYDKDF (reference sequence). The CDR3 coding sequence is TGTGCCACCAGCAGGGACCGTATCTACGAGCAGTACTTC. Translated, it gives CATSRDRIYEQYF.

On this clone: Additional DNA sequences in this sample encode the identical CDR3. J is TRBJ2-7 and V is TRBV18; D uncertain. This CDR3 has 12 amino acids. V lost 3 bases and J 5 bases, leaving 8 bases between the germline ends. From germline, CDR1 is KGHSH and CDR2 LQKENI. CDR3 loop: CASSPSGDEQYF. DNA of the CDR3: TGTGCCAGCTCACCCTCAGGAGACGAGCAGTACTTC.

The sample holds one count of this clone. The chain is built from TRBV7-2 and TRBJ2-1; D unresolved. Trimming stripped 6 bases from V and 9 bases from J, with 9 bases between. Germline CDR1 and CDR2: SGHTA and FQGNSA. This CDR3 spans 11 amino acids. The CDR3 spells CASSPKIEQFF. As DNA, the CDR3 is TGTGCCAGCAGTCCCAAAATTGAGCAGTTCTTC.

The chain uses TRBV12-5 and TRBJ1-2; D remains ambiguous. Germline V lookup: CDR1 LGHNT, CDR2 FRNRAP. Trimming removed 5 bases from V and 6 bases from J, with 7 bases in between. The CDR3 length is 11 residues. CDR3 sequence: CASGPKDGYTF. CDR3 sequence (DNA): TGTGCTAGTGGTCCCAAGGATGGCTACACCTTC.

The chain couples TRBV6-5 to TRBJ2-2; D is possibly TRBD1 (5 bases). The germline gives CDR1 MNHEY, CDR2 SVGAGI. The CDR3 is 14 residues long. Trimming cost V 5 bases and J 1 base, with 8 bases left between them. The CDR3 reads CASSPGQNTGELFF. The CDR3 DNA is TGTGCCAGCAGTCCTGGACAGAACACCGGGGAGCTGTTTTTT.

The V call is TRBV5-4, the J call TRBJ2-5; D is tentatively TRBD1 or TRBD2 (6 bases each). The CDR3 has 14 residues. The germline V gene has CDR1 SGHNT and CDR2 YYREEE (reference sequence). Trimming pared 4 bases from V and 5 bases from J, leaving 15 bases between. In DNA form, the CDR3 reads TGTGCCAGCAGCCCCGCGGTAGGGGGGGAGACCCAGTACTTC. It is translated as CASSPAVGGETQYF.

The chain recombines TRBV21-1 with TRBJ2-4. TRBV21-1 is a listed pseudogene. The CDR3 has 16 amino acids. The CDR3 sequence: CASSGRVEEAKNIQYF. The CDR3 nucleotides read TGTGCCAGCAGCGGAAGGGTCGAGGAGGCCAAAAACATTCAGTACTTC.

This chain uses TRBV5-6 with TRBJ2-7; tentatively, D is TRBD1 or TRBD2 (5 bases each). The germline V gene has CDR1 SGHDT and CDR2 YYEEEE. This CDR3 is 13 amino acids long. V gave up 4 bases and J gave up 3 bases, with 11 bases separating them. The CDR3 loop reads CASSRMGDYEQYF. The CDR3 nucleotides read TGTGCCAGCAGCCGGATGGGGGACTACGAGCAGTACTTC.

The sample holds one count of this clone. The gene calls are TRBV11-2 and TRBJ2-3, with D possibly being TRBD2 (7 bases). Looked up from germline, CDR1 is SGHAT and CDR2 is FQNNGV. Trimming took off 5 bases at V and 6 bases at J, with 12 bases between the two ends. The CDR3 extends over 13 amino acids. The DNA of the CDR3 is TGTGCCAGCAGCGGGGGGGCCTTGGATACGCAGTATTTT. Amino acid sequence: CASSGGALDTQYF.

This chain joins TRBV2 and TRBJ1-4; no clear D. CDR1 is SNHLY and CDR2 is FYNNEI in the germline V gene. The CDR3 is 14 amino acids. V lost 10 bases and J 3 bases, leaving 15 bases between the germline ends. The CDR3: CATTDIIANEKLFF. The CDR3 region has the DNA TGTGCCACCACCGACATCATAGCTAATGAAAAACTGTTTTTT.

The genes are TRBV18 and TRBJ2-7; either TRBD1 or TRBD2 may fit D (5 bases each). Trimming cost V 3 bases and J 1 base, with 16 bases left between them. This CDR3 region has 16 residues. Looked up from germline, CDR1 is KGHSH and CDR2 is LQKENI. CDR3 sequence: CASSPPGTVKSYEQYF. CDR3 coding DNA: TGTGCCAGCTCACCCCCCGGGACGGTGAAATCCTACGAGCAGTACTTC.

This sequence joins TRBV2 and TRBJ1-5; D perhaps matches TRBD1 (5 bases). In germline, CDR1 is SNHLY, CDR2 FYNNEI. The CDR3 has 15 amino acids. Trimming cost V 7 bases and J 6 bases, with 19 bases left between them. The CDR3: CASTLGTGLGQPQHF. In nucleotides, the CDR3 is TGTGCCAGCACCTTAGGGACCGGTTTGGGTCAGCCCCAGCATTTT.

The chain employs TRBV7-2 and TRBJ1-1; D call uncertain. Trimming stripped 3 bases from V and 5 bases from J, with 4 bases between. The CDR3 loop spans 11 amino acids. Germline CDR1 reads SGHTA; CDR2 reads FQGNSA. In DNA form, the CDR3 reads TGTGCCAGCAGCTTGCAAACTGAAGCTTTCTTT. The encoded protein is CASSLQTEAFF.

V is TRBV18 and J is TRBJ1-2, with TRBD1 identical over 7 bases. V trimming: 3 bases; J trimming: 4 bases; junction bases outside the gene matches: 11. Germline assignment: CDR1 KGHSH and CDR2 LQKENI. The CDR3 runs 16 residues. The CDR3 nucleotides are TGTGCCAGCTCACCGCAATGGGACAGCGCGTCCTATGGCTACACCTTC. Its translation: CASSPQWDSASYGYTF.

This clone has just one count. The CDR3 spells CASSEAISGKADTQYF. The CDR3 coding sequence is TGTGCCAGCAGTGAAGCGATTAGCGGGAAGGCAGATACGCAGTATTTT. J is TRBJ2-3 and V is TRBV2; 8 bases line up with TRBD2. The CDR3 totals 16 residues. The junction had 6 bases not matched to a gene; V was cut back by 0 bases and J by 4 bases. Germline assignment: CDR1 SNHLY and CDR2 FYNNEI.

CDR3 in amino acids: CATLGPQHF. In DNA, the CDR3 is TGTGCCACCCTCGGGCCCCAGCATTTT. This chain links TRBV28 with TRBJ1-5; no clear D gene. The CDR3 is made up of 9 amino acids. Trimming took 10 bases from V and 9 from J, leaving 7 bases between them. CDR1 is MDHEN, CDR2 SYDVKM, per germline.